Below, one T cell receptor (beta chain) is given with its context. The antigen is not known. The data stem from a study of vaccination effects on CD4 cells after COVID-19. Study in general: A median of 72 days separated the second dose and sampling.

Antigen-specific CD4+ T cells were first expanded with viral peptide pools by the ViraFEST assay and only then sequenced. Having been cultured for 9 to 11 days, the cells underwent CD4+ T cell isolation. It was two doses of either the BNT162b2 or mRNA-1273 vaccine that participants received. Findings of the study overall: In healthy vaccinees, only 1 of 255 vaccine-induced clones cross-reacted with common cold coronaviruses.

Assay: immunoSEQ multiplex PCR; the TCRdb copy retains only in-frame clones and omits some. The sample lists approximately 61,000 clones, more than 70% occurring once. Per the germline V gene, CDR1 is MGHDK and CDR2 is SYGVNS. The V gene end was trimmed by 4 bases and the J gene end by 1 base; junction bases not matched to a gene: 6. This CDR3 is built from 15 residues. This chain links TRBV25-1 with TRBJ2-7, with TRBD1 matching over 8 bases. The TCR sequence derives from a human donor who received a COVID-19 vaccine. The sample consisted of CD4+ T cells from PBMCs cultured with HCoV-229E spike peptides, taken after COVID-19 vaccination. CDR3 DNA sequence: TGTGCCAGCAGTGCTGTGGACAGGGTGTCCTACGAGCAGTACGTC. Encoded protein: CASSAVDRVSYEQYV.